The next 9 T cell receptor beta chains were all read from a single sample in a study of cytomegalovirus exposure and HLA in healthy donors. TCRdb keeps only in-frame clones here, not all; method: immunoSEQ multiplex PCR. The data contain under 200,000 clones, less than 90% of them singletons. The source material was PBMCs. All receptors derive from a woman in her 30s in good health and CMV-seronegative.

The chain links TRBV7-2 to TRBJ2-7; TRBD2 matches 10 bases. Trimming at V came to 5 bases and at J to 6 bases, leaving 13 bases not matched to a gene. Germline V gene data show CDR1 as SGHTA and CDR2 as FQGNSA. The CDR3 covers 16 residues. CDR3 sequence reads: CASSRDITSGKGEQYF. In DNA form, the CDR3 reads TGTGCCAGCAGCCGAGATATTACTAGCGGGAAGGGCGAGCAGTACTTC.

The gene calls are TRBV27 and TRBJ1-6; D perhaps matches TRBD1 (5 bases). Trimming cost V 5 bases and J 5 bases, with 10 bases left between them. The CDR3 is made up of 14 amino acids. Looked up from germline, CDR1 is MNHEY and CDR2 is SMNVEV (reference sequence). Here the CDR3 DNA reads TGTGCCAGCAGTCTGACAGCAGATAATTCACCCCTCCACTTT. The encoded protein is CASSLTADNSPLHF.

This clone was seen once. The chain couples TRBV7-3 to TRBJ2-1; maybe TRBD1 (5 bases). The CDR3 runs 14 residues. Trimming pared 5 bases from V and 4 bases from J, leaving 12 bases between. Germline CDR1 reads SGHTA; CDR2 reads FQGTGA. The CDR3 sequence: CASSRGDRYNEQFF. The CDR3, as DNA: TGTGCCAGCAGCAGAGGCGACAGATACAATGAGCAGTTCTTC.

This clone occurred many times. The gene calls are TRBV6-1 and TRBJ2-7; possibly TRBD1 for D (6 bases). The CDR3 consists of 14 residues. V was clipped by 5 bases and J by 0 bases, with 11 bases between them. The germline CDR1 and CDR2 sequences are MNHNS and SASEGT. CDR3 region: CASSLDRISYEQYF. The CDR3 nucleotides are TGTGCCAGCAGTCTTGACAGGATCTCCTACGAGCAGTACTTC.

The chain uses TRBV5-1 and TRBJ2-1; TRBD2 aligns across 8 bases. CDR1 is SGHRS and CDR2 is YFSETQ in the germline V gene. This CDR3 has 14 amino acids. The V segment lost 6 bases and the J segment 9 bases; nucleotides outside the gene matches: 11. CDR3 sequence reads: CASTLTGGAREQFF. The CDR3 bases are TGCGCCAGCACGTTGACGGGGGGGGCGCGTGAGCAGTTCTTC.

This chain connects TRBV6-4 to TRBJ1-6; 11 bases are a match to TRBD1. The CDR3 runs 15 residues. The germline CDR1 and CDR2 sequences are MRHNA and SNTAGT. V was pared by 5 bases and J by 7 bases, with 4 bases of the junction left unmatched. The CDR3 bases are TGTGCCAGCAGTCCTCGGACAGGGGGCAATTCACCCCTCCACTTT. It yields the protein CASSPRTGGNSPLHF.

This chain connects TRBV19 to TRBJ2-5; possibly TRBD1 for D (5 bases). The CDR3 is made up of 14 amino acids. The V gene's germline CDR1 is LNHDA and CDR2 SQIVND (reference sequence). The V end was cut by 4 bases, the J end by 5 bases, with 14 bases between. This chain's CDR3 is CASSKGPYGETQYF. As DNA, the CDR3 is TGTGCCAGTAGTAAGGGGCCATACGGGGAGACCCAGTACTTC.

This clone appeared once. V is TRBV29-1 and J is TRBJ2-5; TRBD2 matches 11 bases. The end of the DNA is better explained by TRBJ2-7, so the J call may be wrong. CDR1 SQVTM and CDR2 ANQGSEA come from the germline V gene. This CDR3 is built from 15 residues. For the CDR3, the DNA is TGCAGCGTTGAAGCCGGGACTAGCGGTTATTACGAGCAGTACTTC. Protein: CSVEAGTSGYYEQYF.

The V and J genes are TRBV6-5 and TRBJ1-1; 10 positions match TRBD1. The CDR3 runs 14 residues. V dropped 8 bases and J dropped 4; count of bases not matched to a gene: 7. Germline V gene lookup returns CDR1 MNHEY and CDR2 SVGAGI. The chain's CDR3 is CASAGTGVVTEAFF. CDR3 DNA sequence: TGTGCCAGCGCCGGGACAGGGGTCGTCACTGAAGCTTTCTTT.